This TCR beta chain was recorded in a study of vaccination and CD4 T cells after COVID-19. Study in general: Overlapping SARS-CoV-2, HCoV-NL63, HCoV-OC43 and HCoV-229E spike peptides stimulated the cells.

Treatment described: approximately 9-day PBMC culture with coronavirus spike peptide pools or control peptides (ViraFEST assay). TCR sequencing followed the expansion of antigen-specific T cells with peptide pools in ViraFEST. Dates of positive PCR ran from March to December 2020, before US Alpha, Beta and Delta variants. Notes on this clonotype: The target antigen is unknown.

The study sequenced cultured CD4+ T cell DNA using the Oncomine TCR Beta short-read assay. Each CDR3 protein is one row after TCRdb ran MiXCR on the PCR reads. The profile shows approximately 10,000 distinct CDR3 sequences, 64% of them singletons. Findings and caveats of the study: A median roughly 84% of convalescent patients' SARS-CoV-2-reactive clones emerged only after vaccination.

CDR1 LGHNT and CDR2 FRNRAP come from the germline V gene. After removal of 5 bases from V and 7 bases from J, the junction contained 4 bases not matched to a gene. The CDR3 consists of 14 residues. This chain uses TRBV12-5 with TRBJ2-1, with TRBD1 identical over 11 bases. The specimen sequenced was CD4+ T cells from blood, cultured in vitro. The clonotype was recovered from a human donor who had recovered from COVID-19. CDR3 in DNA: TGTGCTAGTGGTAACGGACAGGGGGCAAATGAGCAGTTCTTC. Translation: CASGNGQGANEQFF.